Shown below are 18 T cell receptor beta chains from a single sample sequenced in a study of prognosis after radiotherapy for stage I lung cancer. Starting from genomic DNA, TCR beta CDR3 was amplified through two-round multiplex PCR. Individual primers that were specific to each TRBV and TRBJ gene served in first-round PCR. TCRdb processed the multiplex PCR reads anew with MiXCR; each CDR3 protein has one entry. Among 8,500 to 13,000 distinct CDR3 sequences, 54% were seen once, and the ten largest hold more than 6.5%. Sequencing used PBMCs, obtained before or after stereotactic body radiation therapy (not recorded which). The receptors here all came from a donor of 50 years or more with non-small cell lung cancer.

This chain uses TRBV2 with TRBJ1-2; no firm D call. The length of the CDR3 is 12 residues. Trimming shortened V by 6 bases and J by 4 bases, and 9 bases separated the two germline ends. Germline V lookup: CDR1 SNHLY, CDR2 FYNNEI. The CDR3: CASSERPYGYTF. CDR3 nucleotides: TGTGCCAGCAGCGAACGTCCCTATGGCTACACCTTC.

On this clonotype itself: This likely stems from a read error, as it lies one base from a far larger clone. CDR3 sequence: CASSDGLEGYNEQFF. CDR3 DNA: TGTGCCAGCAGCGACGGACTAGAGGGGTATAATGAGCAGTTCTTC. The chain combines TRBV27 with TRBJ2-5; TRBD2 aligns across 7 bases. The DNA end lines up better with TRBJ2-1; the J call may be wrong. Germline V lookup: CDR1 MNHEY, CDR2 SMNVEV (reference sequence). The CDR3 covers 15 residues.

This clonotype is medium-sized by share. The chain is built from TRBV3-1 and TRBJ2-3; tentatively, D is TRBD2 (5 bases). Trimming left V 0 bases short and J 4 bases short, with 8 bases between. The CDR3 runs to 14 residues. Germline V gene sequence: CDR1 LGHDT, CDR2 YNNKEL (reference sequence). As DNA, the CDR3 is TGTGCCAGCAGCCAAGAGATTAGCGCAGATACGCAGTATTTT. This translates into CASSQEISADTQYF.

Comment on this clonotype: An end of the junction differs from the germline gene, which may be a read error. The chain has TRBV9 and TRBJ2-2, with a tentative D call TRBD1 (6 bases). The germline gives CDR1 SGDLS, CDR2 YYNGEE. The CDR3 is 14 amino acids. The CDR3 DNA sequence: TGTGCCAGCAGCCCCCCCAGGGGCACCGGGGAGTTGTTTTTT. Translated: CASSPPRGTGELFF.

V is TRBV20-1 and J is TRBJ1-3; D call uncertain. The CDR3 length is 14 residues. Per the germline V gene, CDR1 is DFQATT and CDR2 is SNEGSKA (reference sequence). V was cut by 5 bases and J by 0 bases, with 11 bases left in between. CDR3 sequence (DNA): TGCAGTGCTTTGCCCAGGATCTCTGGAAACACCATATATTTT. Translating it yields CSALPRISGNTIYF.

The CDR3 DNA reads as TGTGCCAGCAGTTTAGGGGGAAGGGGTACAGGCTATGGCTACACCTTC. Translating gives CASSLGGRGTGYGYTF. The chain uses TRBV12-3 or TRBV12-4 and TRBJ1-2, with D possibly being TRBD1 (5 bases). The CDR3 covers 16 residues. Between the trimmed V and J ends, which lost 1 base and 4 bases, there was a span of 16 bases.

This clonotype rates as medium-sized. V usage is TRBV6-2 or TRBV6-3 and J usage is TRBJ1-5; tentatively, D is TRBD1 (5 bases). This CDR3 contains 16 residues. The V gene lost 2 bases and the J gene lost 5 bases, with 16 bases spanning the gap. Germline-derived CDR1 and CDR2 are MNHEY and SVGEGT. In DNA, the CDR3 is TGTGCCAGCAGTTACGCCAGAGGGACTGGGGATCAGCCCCAGCATTTT. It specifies CASSYARGTGDQPQHF.

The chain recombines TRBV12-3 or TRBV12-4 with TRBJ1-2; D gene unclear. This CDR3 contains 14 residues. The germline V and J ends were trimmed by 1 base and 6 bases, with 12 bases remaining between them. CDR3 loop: CASSLGIEVDGYTF. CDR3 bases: TGTGCCAGCAGTTTAGGGATAGAGGTTGATGGCTACACCTTC.

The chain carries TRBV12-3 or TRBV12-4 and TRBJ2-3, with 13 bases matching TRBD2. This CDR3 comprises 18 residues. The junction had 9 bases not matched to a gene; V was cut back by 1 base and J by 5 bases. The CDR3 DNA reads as TGTGCCAGCAGTTTAGAGTTGGGACTAGCGGGGTTTGGAGATACGCAGTATTTT. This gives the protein CASSLELGLAGFGDTQYF.

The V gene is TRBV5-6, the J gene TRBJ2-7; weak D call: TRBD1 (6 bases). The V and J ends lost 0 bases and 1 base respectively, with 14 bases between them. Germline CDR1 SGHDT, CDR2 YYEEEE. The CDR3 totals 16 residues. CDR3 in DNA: TGTGCCAGCAGCTTGGCTTCCGGGACACCGTCCTACGAGCAGTACTTC. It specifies CASSLASGTPSYEQYF.

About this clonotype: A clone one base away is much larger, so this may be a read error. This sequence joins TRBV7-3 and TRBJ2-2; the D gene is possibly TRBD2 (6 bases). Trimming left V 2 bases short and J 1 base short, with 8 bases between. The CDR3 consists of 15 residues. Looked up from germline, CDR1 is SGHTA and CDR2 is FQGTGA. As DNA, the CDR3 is TGTGCCAGCAGCTTAGGCGGGGTGAACACCGGGGAGCTGTTTTTT. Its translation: CASSLGGVNTGELFF.

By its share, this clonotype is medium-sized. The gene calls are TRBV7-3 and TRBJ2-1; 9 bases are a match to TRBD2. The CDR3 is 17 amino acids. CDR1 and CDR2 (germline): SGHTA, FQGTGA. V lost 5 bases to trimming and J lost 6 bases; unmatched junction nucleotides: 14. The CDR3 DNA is TGTGCCAGCAGCCCCCGGGCGGGTAGCGGGGGCTTCAATGAGCAGTTCTTC. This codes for CASSPRAGSGGFNEQFF.

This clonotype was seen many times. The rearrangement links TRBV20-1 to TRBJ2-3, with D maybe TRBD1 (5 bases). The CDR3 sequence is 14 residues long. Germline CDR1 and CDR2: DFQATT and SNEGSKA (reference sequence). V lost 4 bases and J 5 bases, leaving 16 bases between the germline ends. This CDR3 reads CSATDTFVIDTQYF. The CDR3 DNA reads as TGCAGTGCTACGGACACCTTCGTTATAGATACGCAGTATTTT.

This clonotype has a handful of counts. Here the CDR3 reads CASSFGLGVYGGQNTGELFF. As DNA, the CDR3 is TGTGCCAGCAGCTTCGGCTTGGGTGTTTACGGGGGGCAGAACACCGGGGAGCTGTTTTTT. This rearrangement joins TRBV5-6 to TRBJ2-2; TRBD2 might be the D (7 bases). The ends were cut back, 2 bases at V and 1 base at J, with 24 bases in the middle. The CDR3 totals 20 residues. Germline V gene lookup returns CDR1 SGHDT and CDR2 YYEEEE.

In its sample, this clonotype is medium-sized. The CDR3 region is CASSQDRWGGVTEAFF. In DNA, the CDR3 is TGCGCCAGCAGCCAAGATAGGTGGGGGGGAGTCACTGAAGCTTTCTTT. The chain carries TRBV4-3 and TRBJ1-1; possibly TRBD1 for D (5 bases). V lost 0 bases to trimming and J lost 4 bases, with 15 bases between them. The germline V gene has CDR1 LGHNA and CDR2 YSLEER. The CDR3 is made up of 16 amino acids.

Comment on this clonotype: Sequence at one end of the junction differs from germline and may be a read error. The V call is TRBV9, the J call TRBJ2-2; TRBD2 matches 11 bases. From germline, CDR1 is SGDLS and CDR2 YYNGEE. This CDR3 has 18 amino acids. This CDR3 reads CASSVVLAGAAATWELFF. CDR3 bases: TGTGCCAGCAGCGTGGTACTAGCGGGGGCCGCAGCCACCTGGGAGCTGTTTTTT.

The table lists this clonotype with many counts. CDR3 in DNA: TGTGCCAGCTCACCGAGGCGGGGGCTATATGACACAGATACGCAGTATTTT. Its translation: CASSPRRGLYDTDTQYF. The rearrangement uses TRBV18 and TRBJ2-3, with D perhaps matching TRBD2 (7 bases). The CDR3 is made up of 17 amino acids. Trimming shortened V by 3 bases and J by 2 bases, and 18 bases separated the two germline ends. CDR1 and CDR2 (germline): KGHSH, LQKENI.

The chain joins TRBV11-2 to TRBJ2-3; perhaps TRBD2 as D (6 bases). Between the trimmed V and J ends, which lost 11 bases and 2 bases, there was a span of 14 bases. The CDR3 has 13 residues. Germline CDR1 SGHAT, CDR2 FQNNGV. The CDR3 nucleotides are TGTGCCGAGCGGGCGGGCCTCACAGATACGCAGTATTTT. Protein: CAERAGLTDTQYF.